The next 28 T cell receptor beta chains were all read from a single sample in a study of blood T cell repertoires in COVID-19. The protocol was immunoSEQ multiplex PCR, while the TCRdb copy is restricted to in-frame clones and leaves out a portion. Here the sample spans around 99,000 clones, around 92% being singletons. Input material: peripheral blood. The receptors were gathered from a middle-aged man with active or convalescent COVID-19.

This chain uses TRBV2 with TRBJ1-1, with D uncertain. The CDR3 totals 11 residues. The V end lost 7 bases, the J end lost 4 bases, and 7 bases lay between the germline ends. Germline loops: CDR1 SNHLY, CDR2 FYNNEI. CDR3 in amino acids: CASIGSTEAFF. CDR3 nucleotide sequence: TGTGCCAGCATCGGGAGCACTGAAGCTTTCTTT.

This clone was seen only a few times. V is TRBV7-8 and J is TRBJ2-2, with a possible D match to TRBD2 (5 bases). The CDR3 contains 14 residues. Trimming cost V 6 bases and J 6 bases, with 14 bases left between them. Germline lookup yields CDR1 SGHVS and CDR2 FQNEAQ. The CDR3 DNA sequence: TGTGCCAGCAGGACCGGGGATAAGGCCGGGGAGCTGTTTTTT. Its protein product is CASRTGDKAGELFF. Based on the CDR3 plus reference TRBV7-8 and TRBJ2-2, the full variable domain is GAGVSQSPRYKVAKRGQDVALRCDPISGHVSLFWYQQALGQGPEFLTYFQNEAQLDKSGLPSDRFFAERPEGSVSTLKIQRTQQEDSAVYLCASRTGDKAGELFFGEGSRLTVL.

This chain connects TRBV5-4 to TRBJ2-7, with TRBD2 identical over 7 bases. Losses at the gene ends were 0 bases for V and 5 bases for J; bases not matched to a gene: 5. The CDR3 loop spans 14 amino acids. Germline V gene lookup returns CDR1 SGHNT and CDR2 YYREEE (reference sequence). CDR3 in amino acids: CASSLGGRANEQYF. The CDR3 DNA reads as TGTGCCAGCAGCTTGGGAGGGAGGGCCAACGAGCAGTACTTC.

This rearrangement joins TRBV15 to TRBJ2-1, with 8 positions matching TRBD2. The CDR3 runs to 18 residues. Unmatched junction bases numbered 16, after V lost 3 bases and J lost 6 bases. Germline lookup yields CDR1 LNHNV and CDR2 YYDKDF (reference sequence). CDR3 sequence (DNA): TGTGCCACCAGCAGCCCCGGAGGAGCGGGAGTAAGGCCCAATGAGCAGTTCTTC. Protein: CATSSPGGAGVRPNEQFF.

The chain uses TRBV5-1 and TRBJ1-1; 7 bases map to TRBD1. Germline lookup yields CDR1 SGHRS and CDR2 YFSETQ. With V trimmed by 4 bases and J by 0 bases, 18 bases remained unmatched. CDR3 length: 19 residues. The CDR3: CASSPTPGQTSFMNTEAFF. CDR3 coding DNA: TGCGCCAGCAGCCCAACTCCGGGACAGACCTCTTTCATGAACACTGAAGCTTTCTTT.

CDR3 DNA sequence: TGTGCCAGCAGCAATAAACAGGCTCTCTATAGCAATCAGCCCCAGCATTTT. Translating gives CASSNKQALYSNQPQHF. This chain joins TRBV21-1 and TRBJ1-5; TRBD1 reflects the table's D call only, with no check against the DNA. TRBV21-1 constitutes a pseudogene. CDR3 size: 17 residues.

The chain couples TRBV5-5 to TRBJ2-3; D is possibly TRBD2 (6 bases). The CDR3 is made up of 15 amino acids. Germline values: CDR1 SGHKS, CDR2 YYEKEE (reference sequence). V lost 2 bases, J lost 1 base, and 11 bases lay in between. For the CDR3, the DNA is TGTGCCAGCAGCTTATCGGGGGACGGCACAGATACGCAGTATTTT. Protein product: CASSLSGDGTDTQYF.

The genes are TRBV7-2 and TRBJ1-1; the D is unclear. Per germline, CDR1 SGHTA and CDR2 FQGNSA. V lost 5 bases, J lost 0 bases, and 10 bases lay in between. The CDR3 is 14 residues long. CDR3 sequence reads: CASSVSGLNTEAFF. CDR3 nucleotide sequence: TGTGCCAGCAGCGTATCAGGTCTGAACACTGAAGCTTTCTTT.

V usage is TRBV30 and J usage is TRBJ1-2; D might be TRBD1 (6 bases). The V gene lost 4 bases and the J gene lost 8 bases, with 14 bases spanning the gap. The CDR3 is 12 amino acids. The germline V gene encodes CDR1 GTSNPN and CDR2 SVGIG (reference sequence). The CDR3 protein is CAWTQGFGGYTF. CDR3 nucleotides: TGTGCCTGGACACAGGGTTTTGGCGGCTACACCTTC.

The chain recombines TRBV29-1 with TRBJ1-1; 9 bases line up with TRBD1. This CDR3 is 16 amino acids long. J gave up 5 bases and V 7 bases, and 17 bases lay outside the gene matches. Germline assignment: CDR1 SQVTM and CDR2 ANQGSEA. CDR3 sequence (DNA): TGCAGCGCACTCCGGGACAGGGATAATAGGCGGACTGAAGCTTTCTTT. It specifies CSALRDRDNRRTEAFF. The full variable domain, in which reference TRBV29-1 and TRBJ1-1 provide the parts outside the CDR3, is SAVISQKPSRDICQRGTSLTIQCQVDSQVTMMFWYRQQPGQSLTLIATANQGSEATYESGFVIDKFPISRPNLTFSTLTVSNMSPEDSSIYLCSALRDRDNRRTEAFFGQGTRLTVV.

This clone occurred once. The gene calls are TRBV3-1 (or the pseudogene TRBV3-2) and TRBJ1-2; D not certain. The V gene lost 1 base and the J gene lost 4 bases, with 10 bases spanning the gap. The CDR3 covers 14 residues. The germline V gene encodes CDR1 LGHDT and CDR2 YNNKEL (reference sequence). The DNA of the CDR3 is TGTGCCAGCAGCCAAGGCCAATCGGGCTATGGCTACACCTTC. Its translation: CASSQGQSGYGYTF.

This chain links TRBV19 with TRBJ1-5; D is uncertain. Trimming stripped 1 base from V and 5 bases from J, with 9 bases between. CDR1 and CDR2 from the germline V gene are LNHDA and SQIVND (reference sequence). The CDR3 has 14 amino acids. In DNA form, the CDR3 reads TGTGCCAGTAGTATAGTGAAGGGAGATCAGCCCCAGCATTTT. This codes for CASSIVKGDQPQHF.

The gene calls are TRBV4-1 and TRBJ1-2; maybe TRBD1 (6 bases). CDR3 length: 15 amino acids. Trimming cost V 0 bases and J 4 bases, with 12 bases left between them. Looked up from germline, CDR1 is MGHRA and CDR2 is YSYEKL. The DNA for the CDR3 is TGCGCCAGCAGCCAAGACAGGACAGTTACCTATGGCTACACCTTC. Its protein is CASSQDRTVTYGYTF.

This clone has more than one count but fewer than ten. The V call is TRBV21-1, the J call TRBJ1-5; the table's D call, TRBD1, was not checked against the DNA. TRBV21-1 is tagged as a pseudogene. The CDR3 loop spans 17 amino acids. CDR3: CASSKGGGQGSNQPQHF. The CDR3 coding sequence is TGTGCCAGCAGCAAAGGGGGAGGACAGGGCAGCAATCAGCCCCAGCATTTT.

V gene TRBV7-2 combines with J gene TRBJ1-4, with D uncertain. Per germline, CDR1 SGHTA and CDR2 FQGNSA. The CDR3 has 15 residues. The V end lost 1 base, the J end lost 4 bases, and 10 bases lay between the germline ends. The CDR3 DNA reads TGTGCCAGCAGCTTAGTGCCAGGCCTTAATGAAAAACTGTTTTTT. This translates into CASSLVPGLNEKLFF.

The genes are TRBV2 and TRBJ1-1, with 8 bases matching TRBD1. V lost 6 bases to trimming and J lost 1 base; unmatched junction nucleotides: 1. This CDR3 has 13 amino acids. Germline V gene sequence: CDR1 SNHLY, CDR2 FYNNEI. The CDR3 nucleotides are TGTGCCAGCAGCGGACAGGGGAACACTGAAGCTTTCTTT. This sequence encodes CASSGQGNTEAFF.

The V gene is TRBV5-1, the J gene TRBJ1-5, with unresolved D. CDR1 SGHRS and CDR2 YFSETQ come from the germline V gene. V lost 3 bases to trimming and J lost 4 bases, with 14 bases between them. The CDR3 loop spans 15 amino acids. In DNA form, the CDR3 reads TGCGCCAGCAGCTCGGAGGGCACCTCGAATCAGCCCCAGCATTTT. Translating gives CASSSEGTSNQPQHF.

The chain couples TRBV21-1 to TRBJ1-6; whether TRBD1, the table's D call, matches the DNA was not checked. TRBV21-1 is a pseudogene segment. This CDR3 is built from 16 residues. DNA of the CDR3: TGTGCCAGTAGAAGGGGCAGGGAAACCTATAATTCACCCCTCCACTTT. Amino acid sequence: CASRRGRETYNSPLHF.

This clone was detected only once. The rearrangement links TRBV4-3 to TRBJ2-7; tentatively, D is TRBD1 (6 bases). CDR3 size: 15 residues. The V end lost 4 bases, the J end lost 2 bases, and 15 bases lay between the germline ends. Germline CDR1 is LGHNA and CDR2 is YSLEER. Here the CDR3 DNA reads TGCGCCAGCAGCCCCGCCCTGGACAGCCCCTACGAGCAGTACTTC. It codes for CASSPALDSPYEQYF.

This clone has a handful of counts. The V gene is TRBV4-3, the J gene TRBJ1-2; a possible D gene is TRBD1 (6 bases). V dropped 6 bases and J dropped 4 bases, with 15 bases sitting between them. The CDR3 length is 14 residues. Germline-derived CDR1 and CDR2 are LGHNA and YSLEER. Here the CDR3 DNA reads TGCGCCAGCAGTCCCGCCCAGGGGTCCTATGGCTACACCTTC. This translates into CASSPAQGSYGYTF.

The chain couples TRBV6-5 to TRBJ1-2; no definite D call. Germline CDR1 is MNHEY and CDR2 is SVGAGI. The germline V and J ends were trimmed by 5 bases and 6 bases, with 16 bases remaining between them. The CDR3 runs 14 residues. The CDR3 is CASSRTTTANGYTF. The CDR3, as DNA: TGTGCCAGCAGTCGGACTACAACCGCCAATGGCTACACCTTC.

The V call is TRBV30, the J call TRBJ1-2; D is perhaps TRBD1 (6 bases). The ends were cut back, 2 bases at V and 4 bases at J, with 11 bases in the middle. This CDR3 is 13 amino acids long. Germline CDR1 and CDR2: GTSNPN and SVGIG (reference sequence). The CDR3 DNA reads TGTGCCTGGAGTACAGGGTACAGCTATGGCTACACCTTC. Encoded protein: CAWSTGYSYGYTF.

V gene TRBV29-1 combines with J gene TRBJ1-2, with TRBD1 matching 7 bases. The CDR3 runs 12 residues. Looked up from germline, CDR1 is SQVTM and CDR2 is ANQGSEA. With V trimmed by 5 bases and J by 8 bases, 8 bases remained unmatched. In nucleotides, the CDR3 is TGCAGCGTTCTGGGGACAGTTGACGGCTACACCTTC. The encoded protein is CSVLGTVDGYTF.

The V call is TRBV30, the J call TRBJ1-2; perhaps TRBD1 as D (6 bases). The CDR3 length is 11 residues. Trimming left V 4 bases short and J 8 bases short, with 11 bases between. Germline V gene lookup returns CDR1 GTSNPN and CDR2 SVGIG (reference sequence). CDR3 coding DNA: TGTGCCTGGAAACCAGGGGTGGGCTACACCTTC. Protein sequence: CAWKPGVGYTF.

A single count supports this clone. The chain couples TRBV19 to TRBJ1-1; D gene uncertain. V was shortened by 7 bases and J by 4 bases, with 16 bases between the two germline ends. CDR3 size: 14 residues. Germline V lookup: CDR1 LNHDA, CDR2 SQIVND (reference sequence). The CDR3 nucleotides are TGTGCCAGTATATTCGGTGGTCGAAGCACTGAAGCTTTCTTT. Protein product: CASIFGGRSTEAFF.

This chain uses TRBV12-3 or TRBV12-4 with TRBJ2-1; D ambiguous. Trimming cost V 6 bases and J 6 bases, with 6 bases left between them. CDR3 length equals 11 residues. In DNA form, the CDR3 reads TGTGCCAGCAGGTTTATCAATGAGCAGTTCTTC. Translation gives CASRFINEQFF.

The chain has TRBV6-5 and TRBJ2-3; no clear D gene. There are 11 residues in the CDR3. With 7 bases removed from V and 10 bases from J, the gap between germline ends came to 12 bases. Germline lookup yields CDR1 MNHEY and CDR2 SVGAGI. The DNA for the CDR3 is TGTGCCAGCATTTCTACCCCCTCGCAGTATTTT. Translating gives CASISTPSQYF.

This clone appeared a few times. The chain recombines TRBV28 with TRBJ1-1; D ambiguous. The CDR3 is made up of 11 amino acids. V was trimmed by 6 bases and J by 6 bases, leaving 8 bases between them. Germline values: CDR1 MDHEN, CDR2 SYDVKM. The CDR3: CASRGRAEAFF. The DNA for the CDR3 is TGTGCCAGCAGGGGTCGGGCTGAAGCTTTCTTT. The complete variable domain, with remaining parts taken from reference TRBV28 and TRBJ1-1, reads DVKVTQSSRYLVKRTGEKVFLECVQDMDHENMFWYRQDPGLGLRLIYFSYDVKMKEKGDIPEGYSVSREKKERFSLILESASTNQTSMYLCASRGRAEAFFGQGTRLTVV.